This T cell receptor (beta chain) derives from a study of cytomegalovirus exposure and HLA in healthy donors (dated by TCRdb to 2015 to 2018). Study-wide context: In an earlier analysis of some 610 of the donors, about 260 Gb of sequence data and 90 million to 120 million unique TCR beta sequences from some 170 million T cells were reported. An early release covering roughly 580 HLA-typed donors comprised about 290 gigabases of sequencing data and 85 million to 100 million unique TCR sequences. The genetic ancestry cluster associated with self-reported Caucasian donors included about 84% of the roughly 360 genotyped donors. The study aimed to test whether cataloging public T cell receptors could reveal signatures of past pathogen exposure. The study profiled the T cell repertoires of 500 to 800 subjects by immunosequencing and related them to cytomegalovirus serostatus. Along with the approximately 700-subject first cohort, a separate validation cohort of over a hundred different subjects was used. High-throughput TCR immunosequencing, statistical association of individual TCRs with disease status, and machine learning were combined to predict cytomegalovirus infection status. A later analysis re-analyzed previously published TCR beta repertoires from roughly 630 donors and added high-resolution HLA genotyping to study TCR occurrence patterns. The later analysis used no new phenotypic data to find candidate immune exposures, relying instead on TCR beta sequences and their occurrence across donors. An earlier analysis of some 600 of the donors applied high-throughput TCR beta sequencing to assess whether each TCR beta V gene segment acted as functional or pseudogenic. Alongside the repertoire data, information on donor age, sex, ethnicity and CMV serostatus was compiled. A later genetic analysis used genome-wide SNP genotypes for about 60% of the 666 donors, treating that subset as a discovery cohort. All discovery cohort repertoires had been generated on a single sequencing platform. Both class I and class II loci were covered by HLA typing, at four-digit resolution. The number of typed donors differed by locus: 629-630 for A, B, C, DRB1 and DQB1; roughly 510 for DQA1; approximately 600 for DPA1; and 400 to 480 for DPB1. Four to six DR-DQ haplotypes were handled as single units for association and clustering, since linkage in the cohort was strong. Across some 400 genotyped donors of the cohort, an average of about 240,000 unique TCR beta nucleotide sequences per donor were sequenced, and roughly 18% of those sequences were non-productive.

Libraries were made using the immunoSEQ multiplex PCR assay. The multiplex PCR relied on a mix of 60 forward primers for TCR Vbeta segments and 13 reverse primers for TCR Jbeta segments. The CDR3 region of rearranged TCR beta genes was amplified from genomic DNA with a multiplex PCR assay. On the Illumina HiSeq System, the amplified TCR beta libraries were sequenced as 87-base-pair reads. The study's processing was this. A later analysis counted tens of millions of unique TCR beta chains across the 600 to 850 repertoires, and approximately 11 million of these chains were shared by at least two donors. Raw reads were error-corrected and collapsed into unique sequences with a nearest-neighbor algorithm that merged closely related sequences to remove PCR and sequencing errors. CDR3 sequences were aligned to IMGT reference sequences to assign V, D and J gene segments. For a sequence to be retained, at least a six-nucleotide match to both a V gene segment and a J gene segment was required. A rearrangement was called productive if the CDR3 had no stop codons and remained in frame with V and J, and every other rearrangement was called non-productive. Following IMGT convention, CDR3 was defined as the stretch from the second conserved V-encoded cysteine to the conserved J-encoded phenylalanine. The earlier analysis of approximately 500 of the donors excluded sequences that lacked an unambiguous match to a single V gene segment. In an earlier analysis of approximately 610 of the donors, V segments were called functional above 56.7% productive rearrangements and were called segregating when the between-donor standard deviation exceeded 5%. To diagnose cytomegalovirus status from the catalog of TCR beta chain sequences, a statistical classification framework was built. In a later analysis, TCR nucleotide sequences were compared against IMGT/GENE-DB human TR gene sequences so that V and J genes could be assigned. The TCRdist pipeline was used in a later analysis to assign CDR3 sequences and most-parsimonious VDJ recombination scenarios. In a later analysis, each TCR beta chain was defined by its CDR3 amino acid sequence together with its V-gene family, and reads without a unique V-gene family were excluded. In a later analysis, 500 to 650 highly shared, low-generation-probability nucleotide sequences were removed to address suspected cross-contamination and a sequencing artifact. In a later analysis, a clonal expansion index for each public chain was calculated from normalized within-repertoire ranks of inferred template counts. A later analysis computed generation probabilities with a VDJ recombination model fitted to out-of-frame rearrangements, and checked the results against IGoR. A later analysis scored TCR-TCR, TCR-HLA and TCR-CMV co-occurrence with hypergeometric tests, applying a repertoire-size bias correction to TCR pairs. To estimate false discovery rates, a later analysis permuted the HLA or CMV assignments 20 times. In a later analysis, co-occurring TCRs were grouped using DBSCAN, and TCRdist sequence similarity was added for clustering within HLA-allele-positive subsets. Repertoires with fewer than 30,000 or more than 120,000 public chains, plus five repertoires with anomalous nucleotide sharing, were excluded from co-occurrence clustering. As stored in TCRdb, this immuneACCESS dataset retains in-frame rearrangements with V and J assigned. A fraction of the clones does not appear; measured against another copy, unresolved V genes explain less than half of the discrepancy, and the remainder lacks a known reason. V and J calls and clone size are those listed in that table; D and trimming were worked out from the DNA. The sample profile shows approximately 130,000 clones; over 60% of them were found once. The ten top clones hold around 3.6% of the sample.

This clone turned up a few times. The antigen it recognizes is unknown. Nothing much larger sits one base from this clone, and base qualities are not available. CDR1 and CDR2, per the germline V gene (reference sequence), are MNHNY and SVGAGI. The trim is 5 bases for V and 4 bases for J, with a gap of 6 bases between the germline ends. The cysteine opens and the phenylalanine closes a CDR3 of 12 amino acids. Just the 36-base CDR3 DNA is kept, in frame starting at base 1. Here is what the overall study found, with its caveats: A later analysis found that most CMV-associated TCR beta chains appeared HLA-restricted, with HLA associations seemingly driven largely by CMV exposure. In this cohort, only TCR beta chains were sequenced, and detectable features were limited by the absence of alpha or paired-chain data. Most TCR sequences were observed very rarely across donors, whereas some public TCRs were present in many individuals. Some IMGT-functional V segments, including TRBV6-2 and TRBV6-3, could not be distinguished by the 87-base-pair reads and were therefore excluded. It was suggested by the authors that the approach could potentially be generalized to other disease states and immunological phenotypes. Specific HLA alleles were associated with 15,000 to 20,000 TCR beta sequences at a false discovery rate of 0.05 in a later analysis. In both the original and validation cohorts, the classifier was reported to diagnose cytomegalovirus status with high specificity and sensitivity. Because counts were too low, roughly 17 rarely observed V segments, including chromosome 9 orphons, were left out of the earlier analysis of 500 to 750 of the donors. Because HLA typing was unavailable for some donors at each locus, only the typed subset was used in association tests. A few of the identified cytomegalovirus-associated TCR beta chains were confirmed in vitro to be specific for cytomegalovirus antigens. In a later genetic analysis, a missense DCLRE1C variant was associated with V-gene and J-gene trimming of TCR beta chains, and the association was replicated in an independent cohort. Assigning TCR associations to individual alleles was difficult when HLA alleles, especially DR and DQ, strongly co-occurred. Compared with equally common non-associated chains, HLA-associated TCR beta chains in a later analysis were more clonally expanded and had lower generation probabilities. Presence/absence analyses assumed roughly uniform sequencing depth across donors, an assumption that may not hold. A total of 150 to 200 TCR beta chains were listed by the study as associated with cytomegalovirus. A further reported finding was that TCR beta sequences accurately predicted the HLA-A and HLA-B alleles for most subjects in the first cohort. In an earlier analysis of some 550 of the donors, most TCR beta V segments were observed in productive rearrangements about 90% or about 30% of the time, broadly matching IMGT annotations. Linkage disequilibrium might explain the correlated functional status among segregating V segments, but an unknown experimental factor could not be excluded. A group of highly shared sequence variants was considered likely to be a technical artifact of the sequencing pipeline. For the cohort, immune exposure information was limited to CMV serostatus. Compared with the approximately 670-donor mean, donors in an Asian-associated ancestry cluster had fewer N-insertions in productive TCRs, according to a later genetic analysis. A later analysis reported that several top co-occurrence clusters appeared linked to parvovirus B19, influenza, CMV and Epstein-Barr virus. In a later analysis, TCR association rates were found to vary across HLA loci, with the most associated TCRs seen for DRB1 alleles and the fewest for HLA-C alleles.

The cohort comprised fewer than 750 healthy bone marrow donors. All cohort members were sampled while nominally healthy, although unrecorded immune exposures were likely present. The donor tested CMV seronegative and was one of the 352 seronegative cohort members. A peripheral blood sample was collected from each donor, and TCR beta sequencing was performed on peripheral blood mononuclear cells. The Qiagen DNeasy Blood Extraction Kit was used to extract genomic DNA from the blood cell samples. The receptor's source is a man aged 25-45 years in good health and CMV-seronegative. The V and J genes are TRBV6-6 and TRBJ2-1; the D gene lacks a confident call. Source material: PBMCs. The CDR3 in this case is CASSQLYNEQFF. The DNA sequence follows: TGTGCCAGCAGTCAGTTATACAATGAGCAGTTCTTC.